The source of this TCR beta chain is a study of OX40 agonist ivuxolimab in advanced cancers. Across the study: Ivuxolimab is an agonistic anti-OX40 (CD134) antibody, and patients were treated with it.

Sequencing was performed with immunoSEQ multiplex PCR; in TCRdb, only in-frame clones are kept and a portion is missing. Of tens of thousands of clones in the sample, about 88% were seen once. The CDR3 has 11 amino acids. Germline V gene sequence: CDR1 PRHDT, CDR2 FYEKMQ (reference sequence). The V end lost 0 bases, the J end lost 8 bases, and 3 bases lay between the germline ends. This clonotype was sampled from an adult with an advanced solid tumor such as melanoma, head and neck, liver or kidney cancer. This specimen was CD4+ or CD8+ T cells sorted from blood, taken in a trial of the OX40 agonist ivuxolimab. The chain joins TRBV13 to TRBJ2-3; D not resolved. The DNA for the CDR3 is TGTGCCAGCAGCTTAGGTGGTACGCAGTATTTT. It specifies CASSLGGTQYF.